This entry features one TCR beta chain sequence. These data belong to a study of blood T cell repertoires in COVID-19. As for the study in general: The United States, Italy and Spain were the sources of the acute and convalescent COVID-19 samples. Sources were T cells, B-cell-depleted T cells, or PBMCs; the material itself was cDNA or gDNA.

Original processing notes: For nucleated cells, counts were estimated from reference gene primer amplification. Only in-frame clones appear in the TCRdb table, and some are missing; sequencing was by immunoSEQ multiplex PCR. V, J and clone size are those of that table, while D and trimming were read from the DNA. This table has around 95,000 clones, 80% appearing once. This receptor was taken from a woman in her 70s with acute or convalescent COVID-19. Sequenced material: peripheral blood.

In nucleotides, the CDR3 is TGTGCTAGTGACCCGGGACAAGCGTTGGGGGGCTACACCTTC. Encoded protein: CASDPGQALGGYTF. The chain links TRBV12-5 to TRBJ1-2; a weak D match, TRBD1 (6 bases). Trimming took off 7 bases at V and 8 bases at J, with 20 bases between the two ends. The CDR3 loop spans 14 amino acids. Germline values: CDR1 LGHNT, CDR2 FRNRAP.